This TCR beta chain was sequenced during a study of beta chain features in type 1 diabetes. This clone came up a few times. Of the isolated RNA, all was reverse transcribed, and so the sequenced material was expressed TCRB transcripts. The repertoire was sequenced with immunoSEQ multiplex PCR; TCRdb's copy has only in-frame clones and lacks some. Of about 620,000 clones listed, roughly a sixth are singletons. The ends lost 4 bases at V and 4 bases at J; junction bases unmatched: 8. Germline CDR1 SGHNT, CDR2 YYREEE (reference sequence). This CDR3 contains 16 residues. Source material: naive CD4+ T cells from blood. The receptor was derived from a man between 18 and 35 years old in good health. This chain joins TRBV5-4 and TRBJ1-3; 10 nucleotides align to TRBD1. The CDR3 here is CASSPGQGGMGNTIYF. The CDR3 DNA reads TGTGCCAGCAGCCCAGGACAGGGGGGAATGGGAAACACCATATATTTT. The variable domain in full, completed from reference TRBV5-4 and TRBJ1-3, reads ETGVTQSPTHLIKTRGQQVTLRCSSQSGHNTVSWYQQALGQGPQFIFQYYREEENGRGNFPPRFSGLQFPNYSSELNVNALELDDSALYLCASSPGQGGMGNTIYFGEGSWLTVV.